The clone carrying this TCR beta chain was seen many times. Antigen: not known. This record belongs to a study of T-cell reconstitution after alpha-beta-depleted transplantation in children. Whole-study findings and limits: When one year had passed after transplant, most T-cell counts and diversity came from newly produced T cells. After transplant, at about two months, alpha-beta T cells were reportedly derived from several hundred expanded graft clones. Recipient T cells and thymic progenitors that survived were the source of the high TCRbeta diversity seen at day 60 in some patients.

For TCRbeta, the library was prepared with unique molecular identifiers. MiXCR, applied by TCRdb to the PCR reads, yields one record per CDR3 protein. The sample lists 700,000 or so distinct CDR3 sequences, roughly 13% occurring once. This TCR derives from a girl aged 2-10 years with congenital amegakaryocytic thrombocytopenia, due to receive a stem cell transplant. The sample was PBMCs, taken before TCRalphabeta/CD19-depleted stem cell transplant.

In nucleotides, the CDR3 is TGTGCCATCAATCAGGATACAAGCACAGATACGCAGTATTTT. Amino acids: CAINQDTSTDTQYF. The rearrangement joins TRBV10-3 to TRBJ2-3; no firm D call. Germline V lookup: CDR1 ENHRY, CDR2 SYGVKD. Trimming removed 7 bases from V and 0 bases from J, with 11 bases in between. This CDR3 region has 14 residues.